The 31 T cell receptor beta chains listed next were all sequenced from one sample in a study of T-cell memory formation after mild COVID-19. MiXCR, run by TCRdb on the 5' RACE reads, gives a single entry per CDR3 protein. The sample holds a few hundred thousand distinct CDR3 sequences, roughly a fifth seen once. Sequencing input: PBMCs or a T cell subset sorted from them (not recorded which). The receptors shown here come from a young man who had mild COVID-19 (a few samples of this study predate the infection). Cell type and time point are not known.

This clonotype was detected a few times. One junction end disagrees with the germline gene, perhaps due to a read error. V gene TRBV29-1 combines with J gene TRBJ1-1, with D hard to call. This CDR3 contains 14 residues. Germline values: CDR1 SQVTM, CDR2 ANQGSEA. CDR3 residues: CSVSGAPRNTEAFF. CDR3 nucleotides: TGTAGCGTTTCGGGAGCCCCCCGGAACACTGAAGCTTTCTTT.

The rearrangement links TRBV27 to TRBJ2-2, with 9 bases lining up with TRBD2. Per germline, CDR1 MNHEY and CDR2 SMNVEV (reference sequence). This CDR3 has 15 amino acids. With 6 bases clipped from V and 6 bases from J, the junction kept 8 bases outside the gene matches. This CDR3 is CASRTGLAGAGELFF. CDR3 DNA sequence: TGTGCCAGCAGGACGGGACTAGCCGGCGCCGGGGAGCTGTTTTTT.

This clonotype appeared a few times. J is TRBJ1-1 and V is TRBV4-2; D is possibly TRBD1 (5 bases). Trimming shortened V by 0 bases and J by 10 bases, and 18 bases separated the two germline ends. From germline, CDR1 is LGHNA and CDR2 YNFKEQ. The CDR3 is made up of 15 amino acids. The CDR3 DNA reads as TGTGCCAGCAGCCAAGACCGGACAAAAGATGGCTTAGCTTTCTTT. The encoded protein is CASSQDRTKDGLAFF.

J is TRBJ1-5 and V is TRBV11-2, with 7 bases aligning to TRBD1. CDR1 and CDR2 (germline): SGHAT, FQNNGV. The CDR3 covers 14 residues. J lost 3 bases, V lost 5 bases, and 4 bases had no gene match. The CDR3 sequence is CASSPGQHNQPQHF. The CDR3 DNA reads TGTGCCAGCAGCCCGGGACAGCACAATCAGCCCCAGCATTTT.

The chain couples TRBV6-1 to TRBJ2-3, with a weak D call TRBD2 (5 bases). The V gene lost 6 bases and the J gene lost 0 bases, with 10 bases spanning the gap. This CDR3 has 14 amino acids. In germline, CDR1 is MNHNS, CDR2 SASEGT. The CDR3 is CASRVSASTDTQYF. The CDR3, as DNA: TGTGCCAGCAGGGTTAGCGCCAGCACAGATACGCAGTATTTT.

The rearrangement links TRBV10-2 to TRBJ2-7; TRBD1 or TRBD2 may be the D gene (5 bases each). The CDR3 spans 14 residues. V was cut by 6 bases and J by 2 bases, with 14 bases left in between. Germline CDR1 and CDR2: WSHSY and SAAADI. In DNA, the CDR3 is TGCGCCAGCAGGTCCGGGACGGCGACCTACGAGCAGTACTTC. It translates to CASRSGTATYEQYF.

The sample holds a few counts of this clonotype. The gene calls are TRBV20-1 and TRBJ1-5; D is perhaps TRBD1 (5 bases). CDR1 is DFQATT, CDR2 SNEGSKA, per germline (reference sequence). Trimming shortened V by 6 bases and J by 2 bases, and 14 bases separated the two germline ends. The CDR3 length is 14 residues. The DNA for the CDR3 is TGCAGTGCGACCGGGGGTGGGGGCAATCAGCCCCAGCATTTT. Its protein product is CSATGGGGNQPQHF.

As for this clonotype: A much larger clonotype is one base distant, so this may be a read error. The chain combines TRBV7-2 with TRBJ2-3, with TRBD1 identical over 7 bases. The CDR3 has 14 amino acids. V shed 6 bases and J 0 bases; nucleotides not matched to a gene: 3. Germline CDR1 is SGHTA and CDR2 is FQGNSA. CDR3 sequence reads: CASRETGSTDTQYF. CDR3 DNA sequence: TGTGCCAGCAGAGAGACAGGGAGCACAGATACGCAGTATTTT.

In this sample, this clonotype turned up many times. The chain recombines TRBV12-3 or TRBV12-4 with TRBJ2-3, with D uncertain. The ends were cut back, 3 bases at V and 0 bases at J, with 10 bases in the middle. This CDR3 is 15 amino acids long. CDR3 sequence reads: CASSLKPPSTDTQYF. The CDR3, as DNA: TGTGCCAGCAGTTTGAAGCCACCTAGCACAGATACGCAGTATTTT.

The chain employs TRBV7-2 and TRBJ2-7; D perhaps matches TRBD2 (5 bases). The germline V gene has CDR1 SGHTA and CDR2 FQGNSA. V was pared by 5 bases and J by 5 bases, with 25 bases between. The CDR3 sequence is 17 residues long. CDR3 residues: CASSRGERADRTDEQYF. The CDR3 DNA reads TGTGCCAGCAGCCGTGGAGAGAGGGCGGATCGTACCGACGAGCAGTACTTC.

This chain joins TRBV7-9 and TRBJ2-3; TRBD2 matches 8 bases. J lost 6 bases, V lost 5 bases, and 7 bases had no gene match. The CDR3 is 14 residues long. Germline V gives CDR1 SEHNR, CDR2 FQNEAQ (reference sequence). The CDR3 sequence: CASSPSGGLDTQYF. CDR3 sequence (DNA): TGTGCCAGCAGCCCCAGCGGGGGCTTGGATACGCAGTATTTT.

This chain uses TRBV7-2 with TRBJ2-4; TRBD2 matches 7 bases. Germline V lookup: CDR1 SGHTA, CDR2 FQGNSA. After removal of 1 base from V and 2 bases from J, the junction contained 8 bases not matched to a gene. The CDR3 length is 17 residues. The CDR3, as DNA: TGTGCCAGCAGCTTAGGCGGGGGTGTGGTTCCCAAAAACATTCAGTACTTC. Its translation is CASSLGGGVVPKNIQYF.

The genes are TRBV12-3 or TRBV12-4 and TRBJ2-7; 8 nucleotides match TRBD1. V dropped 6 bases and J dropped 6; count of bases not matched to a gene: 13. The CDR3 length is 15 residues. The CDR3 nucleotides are TGTGCCAGCAGCTCCCTGGACAGGGTCTTCGGCGAGCAGTACTTC. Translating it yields CASSSLDRVFGEQYF.

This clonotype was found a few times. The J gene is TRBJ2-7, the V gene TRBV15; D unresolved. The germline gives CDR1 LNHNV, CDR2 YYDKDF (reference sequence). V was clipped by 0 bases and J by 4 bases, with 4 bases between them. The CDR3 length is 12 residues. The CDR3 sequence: CATSREGYEQYF. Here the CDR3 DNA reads TGTGCCACCAGCAGAGAGGGGTACGAGCAGTACTTC.

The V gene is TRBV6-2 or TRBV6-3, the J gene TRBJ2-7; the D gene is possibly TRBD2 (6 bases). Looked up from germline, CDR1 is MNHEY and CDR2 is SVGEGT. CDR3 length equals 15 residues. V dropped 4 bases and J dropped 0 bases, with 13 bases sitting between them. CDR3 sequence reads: CASSSPGTGSYEQYV. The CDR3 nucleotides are TGTGCCAGCAGTTCCCCGGGGACTGGCTCCTACGAGCAGTACGTC.

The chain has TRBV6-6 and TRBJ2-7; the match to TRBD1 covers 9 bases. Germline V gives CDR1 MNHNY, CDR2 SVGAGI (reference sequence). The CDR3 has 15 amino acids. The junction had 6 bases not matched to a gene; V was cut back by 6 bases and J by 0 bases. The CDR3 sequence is CASRTGTGLSYEQYF. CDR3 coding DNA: TGTGCCAGCAGAACCGGGACAGGGCTCTCCTACGAGCAGTACTTC.

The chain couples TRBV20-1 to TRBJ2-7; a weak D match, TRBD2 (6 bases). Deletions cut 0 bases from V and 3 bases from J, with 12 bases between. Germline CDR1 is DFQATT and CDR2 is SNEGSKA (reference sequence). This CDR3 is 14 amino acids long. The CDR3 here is CSARDLGGYYEQYF. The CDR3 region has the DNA TGCAGTGCTAGAGATTTAGGAGGGTACTACGAGCAGTACTTC.

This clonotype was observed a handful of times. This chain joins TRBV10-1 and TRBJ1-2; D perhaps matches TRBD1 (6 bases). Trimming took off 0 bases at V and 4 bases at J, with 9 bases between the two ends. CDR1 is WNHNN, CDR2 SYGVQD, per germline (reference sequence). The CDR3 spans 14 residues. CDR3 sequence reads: CASSESGGLYGYTF. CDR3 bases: TGCGCCAGCAGTGAGTCTGGGGGCCTCTATGGCTACACCTTC.

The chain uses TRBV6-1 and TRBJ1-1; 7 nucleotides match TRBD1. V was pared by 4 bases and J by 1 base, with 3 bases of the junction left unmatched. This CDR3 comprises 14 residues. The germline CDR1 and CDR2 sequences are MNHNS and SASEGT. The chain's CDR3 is CASSVWDRNTEAFF. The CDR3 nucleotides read TGTGCCAGCAGTGTTTGGGACAGGAACACTGAAGCTTTCTTT.

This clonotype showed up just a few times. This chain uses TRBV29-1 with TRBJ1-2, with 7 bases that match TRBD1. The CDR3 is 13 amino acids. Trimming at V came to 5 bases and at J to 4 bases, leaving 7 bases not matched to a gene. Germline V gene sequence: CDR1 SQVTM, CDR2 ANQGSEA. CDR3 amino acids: CSVTGDPSYGYTF. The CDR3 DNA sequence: TGCAGCGTTACAGGGGACCCATCCTATGGCTACACCTTC.

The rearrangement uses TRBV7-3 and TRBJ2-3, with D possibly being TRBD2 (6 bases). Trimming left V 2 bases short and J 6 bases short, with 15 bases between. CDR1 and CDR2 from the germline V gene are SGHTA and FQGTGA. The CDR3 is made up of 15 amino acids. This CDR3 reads CASSLLGVREDTQYF. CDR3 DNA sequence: TGTGCCAGCAGCTTACTTGGGGTCCGGGAGGATACGCAGTATTTT.

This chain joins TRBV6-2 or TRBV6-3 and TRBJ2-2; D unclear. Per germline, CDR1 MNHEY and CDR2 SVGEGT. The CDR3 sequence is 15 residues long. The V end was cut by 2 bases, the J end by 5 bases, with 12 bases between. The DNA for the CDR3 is TGTGCCAGCAGTTACGCAAGCCGGAGTACCGGGGAGCTGTTTTTT. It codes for CASSYASRSTGELFF.

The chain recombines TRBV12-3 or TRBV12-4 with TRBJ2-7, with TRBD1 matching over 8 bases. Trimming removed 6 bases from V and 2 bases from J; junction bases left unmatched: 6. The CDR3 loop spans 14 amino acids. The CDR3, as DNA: TGTGCCAGCAGAACAGGGGGTAAGACCTACGAGCAGTACGTC. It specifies CASRTGGKTYEQYV.

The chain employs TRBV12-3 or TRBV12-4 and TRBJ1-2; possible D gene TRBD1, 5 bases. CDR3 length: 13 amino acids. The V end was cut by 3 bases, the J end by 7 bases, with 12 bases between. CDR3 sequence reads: CASSLPGGVGYTF. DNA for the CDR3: TGTGCCAGCAGTTTGCCCGGGGGGGTTGGCTACACCTTC.

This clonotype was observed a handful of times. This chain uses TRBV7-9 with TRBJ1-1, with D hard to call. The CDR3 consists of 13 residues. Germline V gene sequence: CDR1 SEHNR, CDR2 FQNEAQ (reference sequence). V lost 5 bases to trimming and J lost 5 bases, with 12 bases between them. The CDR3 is CASSHPGRTEAFF. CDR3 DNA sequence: TGTGCCAGCAGCCACCCGGGGAGGACTGAAGCTTTCTTT.

The CDR3 protein is CASSDRGGSNQPQHF. CDR3 nucleotides: TGTGCCAGCAGTGACCGCGGTGGAAGCAATCAGCCCCAGCATTTT. This chain joins TRBV6-1 and TRBJ1-5, with D uncertain. Germline V lookup: CDR1 MNHNS, CDR2 SASEGT. V was cut by 3 bases and J by 1 base, with 10 bases left in between. This CDR3 is 15 amino acids long.

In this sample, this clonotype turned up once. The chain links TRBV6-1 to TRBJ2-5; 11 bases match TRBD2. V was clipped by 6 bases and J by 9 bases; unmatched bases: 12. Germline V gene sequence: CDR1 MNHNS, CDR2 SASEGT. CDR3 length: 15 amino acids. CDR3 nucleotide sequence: TGTGCCAGCAGCCTTAGCGGGGGGGGTCGAGGGGCCCAGTACTTC. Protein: CASSLSGGGRGAQYF.

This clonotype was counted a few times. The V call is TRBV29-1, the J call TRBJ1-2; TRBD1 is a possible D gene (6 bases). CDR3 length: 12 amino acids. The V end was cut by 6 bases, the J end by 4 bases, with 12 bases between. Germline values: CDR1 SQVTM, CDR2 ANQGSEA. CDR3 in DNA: TGCAGCGTGGGGGGCAGGGTCTATGGCTACACCTTC. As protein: CSVGGRVYGYTF.

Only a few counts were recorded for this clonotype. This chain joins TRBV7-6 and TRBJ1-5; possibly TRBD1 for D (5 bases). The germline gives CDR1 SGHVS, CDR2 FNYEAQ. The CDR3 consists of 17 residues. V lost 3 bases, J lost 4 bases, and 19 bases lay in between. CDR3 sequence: CASSLGPYGAQNQPQHF. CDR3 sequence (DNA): TGTGCCAGCAGCTTGGGGCCGTATGGGGCCCAAAATCAGCCCCAGCATTTT.

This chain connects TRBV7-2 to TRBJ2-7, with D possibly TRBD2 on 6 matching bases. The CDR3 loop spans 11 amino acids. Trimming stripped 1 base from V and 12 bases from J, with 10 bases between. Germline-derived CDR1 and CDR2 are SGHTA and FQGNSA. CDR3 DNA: TGTGCCAGCAGCTTAGTCGGGGGACCGTACTTC. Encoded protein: CASSLVGGPYF. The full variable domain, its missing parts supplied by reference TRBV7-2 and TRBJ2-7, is GAGVSQSPSNKVTEKGKDVELRCDPISGHTALYWYRQSLGQGLEFLIYFQGNSAPDKSGLPSDRFSAERTGGSVSTLTIQRTQQEDSAVYLCASSLVGGPYFGPGTRLTVT.

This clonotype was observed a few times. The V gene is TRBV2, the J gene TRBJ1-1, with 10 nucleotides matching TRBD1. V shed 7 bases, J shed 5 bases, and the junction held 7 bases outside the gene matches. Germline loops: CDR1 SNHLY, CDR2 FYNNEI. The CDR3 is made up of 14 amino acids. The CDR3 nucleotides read TGTGCCAGCACCTCCGGGACAGGGGTAACTGAAGCTTTCTTT. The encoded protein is CASTSGTGVTEAFF.